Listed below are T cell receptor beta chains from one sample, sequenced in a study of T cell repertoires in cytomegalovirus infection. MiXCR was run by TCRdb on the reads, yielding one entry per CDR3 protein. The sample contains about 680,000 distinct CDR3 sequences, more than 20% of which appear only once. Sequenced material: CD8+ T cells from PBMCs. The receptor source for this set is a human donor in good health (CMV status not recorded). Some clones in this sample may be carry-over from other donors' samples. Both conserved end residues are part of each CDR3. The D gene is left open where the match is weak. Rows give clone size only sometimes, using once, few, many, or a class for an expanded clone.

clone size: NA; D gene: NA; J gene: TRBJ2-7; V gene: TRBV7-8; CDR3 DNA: TGTGCCAGCAGCTGGACACGTAACGAGCAGTACTTC; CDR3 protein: CASSWTRNEQYF
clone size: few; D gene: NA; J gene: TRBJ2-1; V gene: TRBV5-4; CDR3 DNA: TGTGCCAGCAGCTTTTTCTACAATGAGCAGTTCTTC; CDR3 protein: CASSFFYNEQFF
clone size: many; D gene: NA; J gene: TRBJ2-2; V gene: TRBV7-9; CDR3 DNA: TGTGCCAGCAAAGACACCGGGGAGCTGTTTTTT; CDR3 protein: CASKDTGELFF
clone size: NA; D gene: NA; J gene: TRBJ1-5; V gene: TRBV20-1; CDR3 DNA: TGCAGTGCTCTCGAAGAACATGGGGGCAATCAGCCCCAGCATTTT; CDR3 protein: CSALEEHGGNQPQHF
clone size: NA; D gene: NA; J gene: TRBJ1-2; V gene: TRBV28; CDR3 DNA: TGTGCCAGCACATTATGGGGGACACAGGCTAACTATGGCTACACCTTC; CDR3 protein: CASTLWGTQANYGYTF
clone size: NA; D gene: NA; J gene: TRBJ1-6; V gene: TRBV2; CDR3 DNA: TGTGCCAGCTGGGGGAGCTCCTATAATTCACCCCTCCACTTT; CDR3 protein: CASWGSSYNSPLHF
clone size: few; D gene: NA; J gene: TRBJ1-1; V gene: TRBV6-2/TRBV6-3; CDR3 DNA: TGTGCCAGCAGTTACTCGGTCAATAAGGCTTTCTTT; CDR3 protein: CASSYSVNKAFF
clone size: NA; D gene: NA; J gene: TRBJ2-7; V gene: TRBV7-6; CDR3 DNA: TGTGCCAGCAGCTTGGTGGAAACGCCCTACGAGCAGTACTTC; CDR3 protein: CASSLVETPYEQYF
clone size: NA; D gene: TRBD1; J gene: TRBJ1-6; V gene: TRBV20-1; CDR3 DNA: TGCAGTGCTAGAGGCACCTCGGGACAGGGGGATTCACCCCTCCACTTT; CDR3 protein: CSARGTSGQGDSPLHF
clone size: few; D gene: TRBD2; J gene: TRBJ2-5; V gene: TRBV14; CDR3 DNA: TGTGCCAGCAGCCAAAGGTTGCGGGAGCAAGAGACCCAGTACTTC; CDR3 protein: CASSQRLREQETQYF
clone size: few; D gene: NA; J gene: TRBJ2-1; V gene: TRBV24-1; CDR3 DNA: TGTGCCACCAGTTCCCCGGATGGACTCTCCTACAATGAGCAGTTCTTC; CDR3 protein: CATSSPDGLSYNEQFF
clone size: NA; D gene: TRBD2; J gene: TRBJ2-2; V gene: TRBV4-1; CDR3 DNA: TGCGCCAGCAGCCAAACTCGTAGGACTAGCGGGGGATATGGTGGGGAGCTGTTTTTT; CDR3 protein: CASSQTRRTSGGYGGELFF
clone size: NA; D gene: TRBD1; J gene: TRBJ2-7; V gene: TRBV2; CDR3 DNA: TGTGCCAGCAGGCGGACAGGGGGGGACCACGAGCAGTACTTC; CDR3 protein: CASRRTGGDHEQYF
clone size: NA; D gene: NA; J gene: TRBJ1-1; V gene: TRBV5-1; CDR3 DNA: TGCGCCAGCAGTCGGGGTTGGGCCGCTGAAGCTTTCTTT; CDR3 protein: CASSRGWAAEAFF
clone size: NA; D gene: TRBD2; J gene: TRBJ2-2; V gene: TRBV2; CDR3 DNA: TGTGCCAGCAGTGAAAGCGGGGGGATAACCGGGGAGCTGTTTTTT; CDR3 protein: CASSESGGITGELFF
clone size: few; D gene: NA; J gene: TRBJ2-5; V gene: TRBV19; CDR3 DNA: TGTGCCAGTAGTATTGCGAGGACCCAGTACTTC; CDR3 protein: CASSIARTQYF
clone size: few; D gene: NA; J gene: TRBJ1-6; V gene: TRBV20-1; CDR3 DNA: TGCAGTGCTTTACAGGGAAGCTCCTATAATTCACCCCTCCACTTT; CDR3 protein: CSALQGSSYNSPLHF
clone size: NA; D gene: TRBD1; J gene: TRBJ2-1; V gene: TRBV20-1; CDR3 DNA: TGCAGTGCTAGAGGCTTGGACAGGCTATTGAGCTCCTACAATGAGCAGTTCTTC; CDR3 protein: CSARGLDRLLSSYNEQFF
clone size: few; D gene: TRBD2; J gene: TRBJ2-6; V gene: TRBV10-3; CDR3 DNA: TGTGCCCTGCGCGGGGGCTCTGGGGCCAACGTCCTGACTTTC; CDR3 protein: CALRGGSGANVLTF
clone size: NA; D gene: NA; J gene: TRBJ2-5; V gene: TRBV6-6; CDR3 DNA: TGTGCCAGCAGTTACTCGAGTGTACCGCCAGTCCAAGAGACCCAGTACTTC; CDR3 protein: CASSYSSVPPVQETQYF
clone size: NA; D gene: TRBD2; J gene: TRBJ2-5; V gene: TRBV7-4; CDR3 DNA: TGTGCCAACAGCCGGAGCGGGGGCGAAGAGACCCAGTACTTC; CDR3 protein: CANSRSGGEETQYF
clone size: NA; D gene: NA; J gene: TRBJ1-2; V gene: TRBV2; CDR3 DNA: TGTGCCAGCAGTGGAATTTTACGCTACTATGGCTACACCTTC; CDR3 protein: CASSGILRYYGYTF
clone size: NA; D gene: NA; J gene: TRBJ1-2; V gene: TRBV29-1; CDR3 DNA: TGCACGTCGACAGGAGCTAACTATGGCTACACCTTC; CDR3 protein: CTSTGANYGYTF
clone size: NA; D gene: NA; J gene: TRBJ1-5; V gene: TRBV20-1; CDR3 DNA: TGCAGTGCCCTTGGAAGTTATAGCAATCAGCCCCAGCATTTT; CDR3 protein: CSALGSYSNQPQHF
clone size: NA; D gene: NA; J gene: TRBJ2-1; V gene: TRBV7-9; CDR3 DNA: TGTGCCAGCAGCTTAATACAGGGCAATGAGCAGTTCTTC; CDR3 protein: CASSLIQGNEQFF
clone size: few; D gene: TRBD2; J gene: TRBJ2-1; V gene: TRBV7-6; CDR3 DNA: TGTGCCAGCAGCGGTAGCGGGGGGGCCTTCTTGAATGAGCAGTTCTTC; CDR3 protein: CASSGSGGAFLNEQFF
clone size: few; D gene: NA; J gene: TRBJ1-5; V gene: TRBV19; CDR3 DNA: TGTGCCAGTAGTATCTCCAGACAGGATTGGAGCAATCAGCCCCAGCATTTT; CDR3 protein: CASSISRQDWSNQPQHF
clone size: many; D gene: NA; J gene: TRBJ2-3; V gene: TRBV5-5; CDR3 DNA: TGTGCCAGCAGCCCAGCCCAGGTCAGCGGAGATACGCAGTATTTT; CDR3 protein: CASSPAQVSGDTQYF
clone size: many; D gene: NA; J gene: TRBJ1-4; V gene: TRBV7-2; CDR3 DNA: TGTGCCAGCAGCTTCTTCGAACAGTCGTCTGAAAAACTGTTTTTT; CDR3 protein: CASSFFEQSSEKLFF
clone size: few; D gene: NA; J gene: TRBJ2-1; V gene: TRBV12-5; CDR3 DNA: TGTGCTAGTGGTCTCGGGACCGCCGGATCCGGTGAGCAGTTCTTC; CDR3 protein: CASGLGTAGSGEQFF
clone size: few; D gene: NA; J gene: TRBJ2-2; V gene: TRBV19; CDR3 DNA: TGTGCCACCACCGTGGACAGCTCGAACACCGGGGAGCTGTTTTTT; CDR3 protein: CATTVDSSNTGELFF
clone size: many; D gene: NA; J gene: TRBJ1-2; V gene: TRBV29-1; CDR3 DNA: TGCAGCGTTGAGCGCGGCTATGGCTACACCTTC; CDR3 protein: CSVERGYGYTF
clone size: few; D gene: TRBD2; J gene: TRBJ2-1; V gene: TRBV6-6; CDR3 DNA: TGTGCCAGCACCTTACTTCCGGGACTAGACGTCGATAATGAGCAGTTCTTC; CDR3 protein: CASTLLPGLDVDNEQFF
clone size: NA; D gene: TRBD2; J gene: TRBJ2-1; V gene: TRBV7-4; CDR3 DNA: TGTGCCAGCAGCCTACTCTCGGGAGGGAGGGATGAGCAGTTCTTC; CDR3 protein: CASSLLSGGRDEQFF
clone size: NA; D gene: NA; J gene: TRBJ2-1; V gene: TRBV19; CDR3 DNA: TGTGCCAGTAGCCCAAGGTCCACTAGCTTTGAACCGTTCTTC; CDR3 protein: CASSPRSTSFEPFF
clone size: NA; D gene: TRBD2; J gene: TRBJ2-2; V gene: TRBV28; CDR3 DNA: TGTGCCAGTCTACTAGCGGGGGCGACCGGGGAGCTGTTTTTT; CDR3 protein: CASLLAGATGELFF
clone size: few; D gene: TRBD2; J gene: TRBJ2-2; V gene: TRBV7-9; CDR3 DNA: TGTGCCAGCGCGCTCGTGAGCGGGGGTCCCACCGGGGAGCTGTTTTTT; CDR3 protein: CASALVSGGPTGELFF
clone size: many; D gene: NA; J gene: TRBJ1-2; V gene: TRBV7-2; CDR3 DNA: TGTGCCAGCAGTTCATCGACGAGCGTCTATGGCTACACCTTC; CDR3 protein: CASSSSTSVYGYTF
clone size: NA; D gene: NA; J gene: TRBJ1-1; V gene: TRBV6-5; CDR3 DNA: TGTGTCAGCAGTTACCCTGGGATTGGAGACACTGAAGCTTTCTTT; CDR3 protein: CVSSYPGIGDTEAFF
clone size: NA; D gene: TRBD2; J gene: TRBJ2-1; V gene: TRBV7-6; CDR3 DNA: TGTGCCAGCAGCTCGCGGGGGTTCTACAATGAGCAGTTCTTC; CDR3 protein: CASSSRGFYNEQFF
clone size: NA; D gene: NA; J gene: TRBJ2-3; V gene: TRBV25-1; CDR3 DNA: TGTGCCAGCAGTCTCCGGGTGGGCCCTAGCACAGATACGCAGTATTTT; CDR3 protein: CASSLRVGPSTDTQYF
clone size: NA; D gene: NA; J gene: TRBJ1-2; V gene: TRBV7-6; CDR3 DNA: TGTACCAGCAGCTCGGACGGGGGAAACTATGGCTACACCTTC; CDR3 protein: CTSSSDGGNYGYTF
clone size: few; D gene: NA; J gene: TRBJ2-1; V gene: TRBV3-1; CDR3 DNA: TGTGCCAGCAGTGACCGGGACGAGATTTACAATGAGCAGTTCTTC; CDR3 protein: CASSDRDEIYNEQFF
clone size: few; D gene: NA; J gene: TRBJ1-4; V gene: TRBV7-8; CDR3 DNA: TGTGCCAGCAGCTTAGCGGACAGACCTAATGAAAAACTGTTTTTT; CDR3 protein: CASSLADRPNEKLFF
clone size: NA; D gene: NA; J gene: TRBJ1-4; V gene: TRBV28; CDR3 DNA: TGTGCCAGCAGTTTATCGGGGGATGAAAAACTGTTTTTT; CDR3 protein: CASSLSGDEKLFF
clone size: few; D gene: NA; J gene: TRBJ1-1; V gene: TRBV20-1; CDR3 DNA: TGCAGTGCTAGAGCGGGAGAGGCTGACAGAAGAACTGAAGCTTTCTTT; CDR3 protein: CSARAGEADRRTEAFF
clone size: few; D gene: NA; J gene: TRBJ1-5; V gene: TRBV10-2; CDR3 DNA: TGCGCCAGCAGTGATGGTGGGGACCGCAATCAGCCCCAGCATTTT; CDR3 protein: CASSDGGDRNQPQHF
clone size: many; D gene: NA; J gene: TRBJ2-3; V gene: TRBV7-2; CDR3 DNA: TGTGCCAGCAGCTTAGACCTACCAGATACGCAGTATTTT; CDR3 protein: CASSLDLPDTQYF
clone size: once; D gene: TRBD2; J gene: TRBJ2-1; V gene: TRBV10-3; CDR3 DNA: TGTGCCATCAACGGACTAGCGCCCCACAATGAGCAGTTCTTC; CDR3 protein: CAINGLAPHNEQFF
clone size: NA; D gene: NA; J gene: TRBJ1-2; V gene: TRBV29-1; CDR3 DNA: TGCAGCGTTGAAGCTTGGGATGGCTACACCTTC; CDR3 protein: CSVEAWDGYTF